This T cell receptor beta chain was retrieved from a study of T cell responses to AZD1222 COVID-19 vaccine. A note on this clone: Its antigen is as yet unknown.

Germline assignment: CDR1 SQVTM and CDR2 ANQGSEA. V lost 7 bases and J lost 7; bases outside the gene matches: 7. The CDR3 is 14 amino acids. Study-level results: Just a handful of people given AZD1222 tested seropositive at baseline. The breadth and depth of Spike-specific TCRs increased once two AZD1222 doses had been given.

Here immunoSEQ multiplex PCR was the method, and the copy in TCRdb shows in-frame clones only, minus some. Of about 170,000 clones listed, over 85% are singletons. This receptor was obtained from an adult in good health. The chain uses TRBV29-1 and TRBJ2-2; 12 bases match TRBD2. This sample comprised peripheral blood, obtained on day 0 of AZD1222 vaccination. CDR3 coding DNA: TGCAGCGCGACTAGCGGGAGAAGGGACGGGGAGCTGTTTTTT. As protein: CSATSGRRDGELFF.